These T cell receptor beta chains were read from a single sample in a study of shared clonotypes between healthy human individuals. Here immunoSEQ multiplex PCR was the method, and the copy in TCRdb shows in-frame clones only, minus some. The sample shows approximately 2.3 million clones, over 85% of them seen only once. The sample consisted of naive CD4+ T cells from PBMCs. The receptor set was obtained from a man younger than 35 in good health. Some clones in this sample may be carry-over from other donors' samples. Both conserved end residues are part of each CDR3. D genes are given only for firm matches. Not all rows give a size; the values are once, few, many and, for expanded clones, a class.

d_call j_call v_call clone_size cdr3_length cdr3_nt cdr3_aa
TRBD1 TRBJ2-7 TRBV25-1 NA 15 TGTGCCAGCAGTGAAGGTGGGACAGGGGACTACGAGCAGTACTTC CASSEGGTGDYEQYF
NA TRBJ2-1 TRBV6-1 NA 17 TGTGCCAGCAGTCAAGGGTTCTTGGCGGGTTCCTACAATGAGCAGTTCTTC CASSQGFLAGSYNEQFF
NA TRBJ1-1 TRBV7-3 NA 13 TGTGCCAGCAGCTCCTGGGTGAACACTGAAGCTTTCTTT CASSSWVNTEAFF
NA TRBJ2-5 TRBV7-6 NA 15 TGTGCCAGCAGCTTAGGGGCGGTAACCCAAGAGACCCAGTACTTC CASSLGAVTQETQYF
TRBD1 TRBJ2-2 TRBV14 NA 19 TGTGCCAGCACGAATCAAGATTTCGGACAGGGAATTTACACCGGGGAGCTGTTTTTT CASTNQDFGQGIYTGELFF
NA TRBJ2-1 TRBV2 NA 12 TGTGCCAGCAGTGACTTGGGGTGGGAGCAGTTCTTC CASSDLGWEQFF
NA TRBJ1-1 TRBV5-1 NA 16 TGCGCCAGCAGCTTGGGAATTTGGGCGGGGTCCACTGAAGCTTTCTTT CASSLGIWAGSTEAFF
NA TRBJ2-1 TRBV4-2 once 15 TGTGCCAGCAGCCAAAGACTAGGAGCCGGCAATGAGCAGTTCTTC CASSQRLGAGNEQFF
NA TRBJ2-2 TRBV14 once 18 TGTGCCAGCAGCCTTATGCGAGGCCAGGGCGGCGACACCGGGGAGCTGTTTTTT CASSLMRGQGGDTGELFF
NA TRBJ1-3 TRBV30 NA 13 TGTGCCTGGATGAGTAGTTTCGGAAACACCATATATTTT CAWMSSFGNTIYF
NA TRBJ1-1 TRBV28 NA 15 TGTGCCAGCAGTTTATATACAGGTGGGGGACCTGAAGCTTTCTTT CASSLYTGGGPEAFF
NA TRBJ2-5 TRBV6-5 NA 14 TGTGCCAGCAGTGCCCCGGGGTCACAAGAGACCCAGTACTTC CASSAPGSQETQYF
TRBD2 TRBJ2-1 TRBV9 NA 14 TGTGCCAGCAGCGCCTCGGGACTAGCGGCTGAGCAGTTCTTC CASSASGLAAEQFF
NA TRBJ1-4 TRBV18 NA 15 TGTGCCAGCTCACCACCTTCCAGGCTTAATGAAAAACTGTTTTTT CASSPPSRLNEKLFF
TRBD2 TRBJ2-1 TRBV4-1 NA 15 TGCGCCAGCAGCCAAGATGTTAGGACTAGCGGGTCTCCGTTCTTC CASSQDVRTSGSPFF
TRBD1 TRBJ2-7 TRBV6-5 NA 15 TGTGCCAGCAGGAGACCGGGACAGGGGACCTACGAGCAGTACTTC CASRRPGQGTYEQYF
TRBD1 TRBJ1-4 TRBV6-5 NA 14 TGTGCCAGCAGTTCTGGACAGGGAAAAGGAAAACTGTTTTTT CASSSGQGKGKLFF
NA TRBJ2-5 TRBV27 NA 13 TGTGCCAGCTCTTTCGACAGTTTCGGGACCCAGTACTTC CASSFDSFGTQYF
NA TRBJ1-5 TRBV5-3 NA 17 TGTGCCAATCTATACCCCAGGAATTATTATAGCAATCAGCCCCAGCATTTT CANLYPRNYYSNQPQHF
TRBD1 TRBJ2-6 TRBV5-1 once 18 TGCGCCAGCAGCCCCGGGACAGGGGGCGGTTCTGGGGCCAACGTCCTGACTTTC CASSPGTGGGSGANVLTF
TRBD1 TRBJ2-7 TRBV9 NA 15 TGTGCCAGCAGCCCGACCCAGGGGGCGGCCTACGAGCAGTACTTC CASSPTQGAAYEQYF
TRBD1 TRBJ2-7 TRBV6-5 NA 13 TGTGCCAGCGGACAGGGCGTCTCCTACGAGCAGTACTTC CASGQGVSYEQYF
TRBD1 TRBJ2-1 TRBV28 NA 14 TGTGCCAGCAGTTTCCGGACAGGGGCGAATGAGCAGTTCTTC CASSFRTGANEQFF
NA TRBJ2-7 TRBV5-1 NA 11 TGCGCCAGCAGCTTGAACGACGAGCAGTACTTC CASSLNDEQYF
NA TRBJ1-4 TRBV30 NA 15 TGTGCCTGGAGTGCCAAGACAGCCGGCAATGAAAAACTGTTTTTT CAWSAKTAGNEKLFF
TRBD2 TRBJ2-7 TRBV5-1 few 14 TGCGCCAGCAGCCGGACTAGCGGGGCCTACGAGCAGTACTTC CASSRTSGAYEQYF
NA TRBJ1-1 TRBV19 NA 15 TGTGCCAGTAGTATCTTCAGAGGGGGGAACACTGAAGCTTTCTTT CASSIFRGGNTEAFF
NA TRBJ1-1 TRBV5-1 NA 14 TGCGCCAGCAGCTTTAGCGTGGGAAACACTGAAGCTTTCTTT CASSFSVGNTEAFF
NA TRBJ1-1 TRBV7-6 NA 11 TGTGCCAGCAGCCCGGGGGAGGGGGCTTTCTTT CASSPGEGAFF
NA TRBJ1-5 TRBV2 NA 15 TGTGCCAGCAGCGACGGACACAGCCCTAATCAGCCCCAGCATTTT CASSDGHSPNQPQHF
NA TRBJ2-3 TRBV18 NA 15 TGTGCCAGCTCACCACCGAGGACAGTGACAGATACGCAGTATTTT CASSPPRTVTDTQYF
TRBD1 TRBJ2-4 TRBV11-2 once 17 TGTGCCAGCAGCTTAGATTTGTGGGCGGGGACAGGGGTTCTTCAGTACTTC CASSLDLWAGTGVLQYF
NA TRBJ2-1 TRBV5-1 NA 15 TGCGCCAGCCAAAAGCCTGGGGCCCTTTACAATGAGCAGTTCTTC CASQKPGALYNEQFF
NA TRBJ1-2 TRBV4-1 once 16 TGCGCCAGCAGCCAAGGTAGGGGCCAGGGAATCTATGGCTACACCTTC CASSQGRGQGIYGYTF
NA TRBJ2-7 TRBV27 NA 15 TGTGCCAGCAGAAGGGGACTGACGAACTCCTACGAGCAGTACTTC CASRRGLTNSYEQYF
NA TRBJ1-1 TRBV2 few 13 TGTGCCAGCTCCGGGACAATGAACACTGAAGCTTTCTTT CASSGTMNTEAFF
TRBD1 TRBJ1-2 TRBV2 NA 14 TGTGCCAGCTGGGGAGACAGGGCCCTCTATGGCTACACCTTC CASWGDRALYGYTF
NA TRBJ1-1 TRBV2 NA 14 TGTGCCAGCAACCCGGGATTGCTGAACACTGAAGCTTTCTTT CASNPGLLNTEAFF
NA TRBJ1-1 TRBV7-2 NA 13 TGTGCCAGCAGCTTAATTGAGGTAACTGAAGCTTTCTTT CASSLIEVTEAFF
NA TRBJ2-7 TRBV11-3 NA 12 TGTGCCGCCCGAACGCGACCCTACGAGCAGTACTTC CAARTRPYEQYF
NA TRBJ1-2 TRBV28 once 13 TGTGCCAGCAGTTCGGGAGGGGTTCATGGCTACACCTTC CASSSGGVHGYTF
NA TRBJ2-5 TRBV9 NA 12 TGTGCCAGCGGGACAGACTCGGGGGCCCAGTACTTC CASGTDSGAQYF
NA TRBJ1-5 TRBV27 NA 13 TGTGCCAGCAGTTTATCGCCCTTTTCGCCCCAGCATTTT CASSLSPFSPQHF
TRBD2 TRBJ2-1 TRBV19 NA 21 TGTGCCAGTAACTCCCTACCGGGACTAGCGGGAGGGCTCACGTCTGGCAATGAGCAGTTCTTC CASNSLPGLAGGLTSGNEQFF
TRBD2 TRBJ2-5 TRBV7-2 NA 16 TGTGCCAGCAGCACCATCCTAGCGGGAGGCGGCGAGACCCAGTACTTC CASSTILAGGGETQYF
TRBD1 TRBJ2-3 TRBV9 NA 14 TGTGCCAGCAGCGTAAGGGGGCAGGAAGATACGCAGTATTTT CASSVRGQEDTQYF
NA TRBJ1-2 TRBV28 NA 10 TGCGGCAGTGGAGTAGGTGGCTACACCTTC CGSGVGGYTF
TRBD1 TRBJ2-1 TRBV7-2 once 13 TGTGCCAGCAGCCAGGAACAGGGGAATGAGCAGTTCTTC CASSQEQGNEQFF
TRBD2 TRBJ2-1 TRBV2 NA 19 TGTGCCAGCAGGGAATCCGGGACTAGCGGGTGGGTACCTAGCAATGAGCAGTTCTTC CASRESGTSGWVPSNEQFF
NA TRBJ2-7 TRBV5-4 NA 13 TGTGCCAGCAGCTTCGACAGGGCGGGGGAGCAGTACTTC CASSFDRAGEQYF
TRBD1 TRBJ2-7 TRBV28 NA 12 TGTGCCAGCACTTCCGACAGGGGGAGAGGGTACTTC CASTSDRGRGYF
NA TRBJ2-1 TRBV29-1 NA 15 TGCAGCGTTGAAGATCAACGGGCCACCCGGGATGAGCAGTTCTTC CSVEDQRATRDEQFF
NA TRBJ2-7 TRBV28 NA 13 TGTGCCAGCAGTTCCGGACCCAGGAGGGAGCAGTACTTC CASSSGPRREQYF
TRBD2 TRBJ2-3 TRBV30 NA 13 TGTGCCTGGAGTGGCGGGAGGGCAGATACGCAGTATTTT CAWSGGRADTQYF
NA TRBJ2-2 TRBV10-3 NA 13 TGTGCCATCAGTGGGAGGGTGGCCGGGGAGCTGTTTTTT CAISGRVAGELFF